This T cell receptor (beta chain) was observed in a study of shared clonotypes between healthy human individuals. Study-level findings and limits: Unshared clonotypes carried lower generation probabilities than those common to all four donors. Sampling was confined to blood; repertoires within tissues likely differ. Between a handful of donors, naive CD4 clonotypes were shared at a level of about 5%.

Details on this clone: The antigen remains undetermined.

Trimming at V came to 9 bases and at J to 5 bases, leaving 10 bases not matched to a gene. Germline lookup yields CDR1 SGHRS and CDR2 YFSETQ. The CDR3 covers 14 residues. Only in-frame clones appear in the TCRdb table, and some are missing; sequencing was by immunoSEQ multiplex PCR. The sample includes around 2,000,000 clones, roughly 96% of them seen just once. The sequence was obtained from a man between 18 and 29 years old in good health. The rearrangement links TRBV5-1 to TRBJ2-5; 10 nucleotides align to TRBD2. What was sequenced was naive CD4+ T cells sorted from blood. Specified subset: CD45RA+ positively selected. Here the CDR3 DNA reads TGCGCCACCGCTAGCAGCGGGAGGGTGGAGACCCAGTACTTC. Its protein product is CATASSGRVETQYF.